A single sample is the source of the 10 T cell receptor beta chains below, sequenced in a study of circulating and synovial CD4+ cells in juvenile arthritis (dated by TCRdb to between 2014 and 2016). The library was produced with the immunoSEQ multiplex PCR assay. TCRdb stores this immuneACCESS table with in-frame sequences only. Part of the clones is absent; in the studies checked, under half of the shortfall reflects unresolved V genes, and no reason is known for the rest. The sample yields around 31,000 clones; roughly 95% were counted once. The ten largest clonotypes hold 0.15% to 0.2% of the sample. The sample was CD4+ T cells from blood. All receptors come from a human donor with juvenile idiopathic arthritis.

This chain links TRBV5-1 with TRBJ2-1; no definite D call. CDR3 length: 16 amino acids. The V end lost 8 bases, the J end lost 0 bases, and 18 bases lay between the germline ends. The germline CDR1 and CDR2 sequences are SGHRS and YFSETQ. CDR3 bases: TGCGCCAGTCAACCCGCCGCCAGCGTCTCCTACAATGAGCAGTTCTTC. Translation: CASQPAASVSYNEQFF.

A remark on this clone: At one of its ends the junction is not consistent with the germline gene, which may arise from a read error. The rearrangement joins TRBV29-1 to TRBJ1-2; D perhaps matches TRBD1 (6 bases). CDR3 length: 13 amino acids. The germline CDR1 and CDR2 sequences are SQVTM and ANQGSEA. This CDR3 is CSVEVVLRGGTYF. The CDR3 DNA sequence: TGCAGCGTTGAGGTCGTATTGAGGGGGGGGACCTACTTC.

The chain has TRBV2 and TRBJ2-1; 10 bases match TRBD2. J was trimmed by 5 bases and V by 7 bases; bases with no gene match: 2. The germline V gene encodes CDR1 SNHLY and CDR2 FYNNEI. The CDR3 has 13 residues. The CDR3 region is CASKTSGNNEQFF. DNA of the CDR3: TGTGCCAGCAAAACTAGCGGGAACAATGAGCAGTTCTTC.

CDR3 residues: CASSARTGSYEQYF. CDR3 nucleotides: TGTGCCAGCAGCGCGCGGACAGGGTCCTACGAGCAGTACTTC. The chain links TRBV6-1 to TRBJ2-7; 8 nucleotides align to TRBD1. Trimming took 6 bases from V and 1 from J; bases not matched to a gene: 5. The CDR3 length is 14 residues. CDR1 and CDR2 from the germline V gene are MNHNS and SASEGT.

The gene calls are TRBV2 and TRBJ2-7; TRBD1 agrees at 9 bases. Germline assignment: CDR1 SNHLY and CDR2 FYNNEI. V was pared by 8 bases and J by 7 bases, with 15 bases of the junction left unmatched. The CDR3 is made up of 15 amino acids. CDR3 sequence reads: CASRLPGQGAKEQYF. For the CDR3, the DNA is TGTGCCAGCCGCCTGCCGGGACAGGGAGCTAAAGAGCAGTACTTC.

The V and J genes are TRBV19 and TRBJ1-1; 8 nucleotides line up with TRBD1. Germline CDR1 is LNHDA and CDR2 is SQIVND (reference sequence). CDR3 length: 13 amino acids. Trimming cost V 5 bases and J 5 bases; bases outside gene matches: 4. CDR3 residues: CASSSGGATEAFF. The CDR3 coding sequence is TGTGCCAGTAGTTCAGGGGGCGCGACTGAAGCTTTCTTT.

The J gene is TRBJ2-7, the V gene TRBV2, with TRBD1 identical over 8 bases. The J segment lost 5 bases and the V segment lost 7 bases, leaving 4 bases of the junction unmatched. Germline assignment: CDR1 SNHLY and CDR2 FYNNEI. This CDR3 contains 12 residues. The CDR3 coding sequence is TGTGCCAGCATGCGACAGGGGCACGAGCAGTACTTC. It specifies CASMRQGHEQYF. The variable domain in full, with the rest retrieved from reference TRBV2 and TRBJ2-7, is EPEVTQTPSHQVTQMGQEVILRCVPISNHLYFYWYRQILGQKVEFLVSFYNNEISEKSEIFDDQFSVERPDGSNFTLKIRSTKLEDSAMYFCASMRQGHEQYFGPGTRLTVT.

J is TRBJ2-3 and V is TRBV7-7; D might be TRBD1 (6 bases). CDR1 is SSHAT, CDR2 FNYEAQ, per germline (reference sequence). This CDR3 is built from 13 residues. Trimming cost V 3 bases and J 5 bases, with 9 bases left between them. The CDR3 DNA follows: TGTGCCAGCAGCTTGGGACAATTAGATACGCAGTATTTT. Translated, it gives CASSLGQLDTQYF.

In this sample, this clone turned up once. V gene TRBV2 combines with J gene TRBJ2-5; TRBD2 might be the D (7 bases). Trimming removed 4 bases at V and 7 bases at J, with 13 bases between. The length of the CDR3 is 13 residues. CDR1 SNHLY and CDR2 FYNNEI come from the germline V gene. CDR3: CASSGGRERTQYF. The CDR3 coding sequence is TGTGCCAGCAGTGGGGGGCGGGAGAGGACCCAGTACTTC.

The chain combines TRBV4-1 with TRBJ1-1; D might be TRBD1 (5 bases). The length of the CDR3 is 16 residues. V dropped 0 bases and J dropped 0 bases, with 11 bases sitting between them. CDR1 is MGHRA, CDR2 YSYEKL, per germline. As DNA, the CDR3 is TGCGCCAGCAGCCAAGATAAGGGGATCTTGAACACTGAAGCTTTCTTT. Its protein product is CASSQDKGILNTEAFF.